The rows below give T cell receptor beta chains drawn from one sample of a study of T cell repertoires in cytomegalovirus infection. One entry per CDR3 protein, called by TCRdb with MiXCR from the reads. The sample lists 700,000 to 900,000 distinct CDR3 sequences; just under 30% were seen once. No cognate antigen is known for these TCRs. The sample was cultured CD8+ T cells from PBMCs, taken from culture after CMV antigen stimulation. Every receptor here comes from a human donor in good health (CMV status not recorded). Some clones in this sample may be carry-over from other donors' samples. Both conserved end residues are part of each CDR3. Each record gives: J gene, V gene, D gene, clone size, CDR3 protein, CDR3 DNA. The D gene is left open where the match is weak. Rows give clone size only sometimes, using once, few, many, or a class for an expanded clone.

TRBJ1-2 | TRBV7-9 | NA | few | CASSPQDRSNYGYTF | TGTGCCAGCAGCCCCCAAGACAGATCCAACTATGGCTACACCTTC
TRBJ2-5 | TRBV7-6 | NA | few | CASSPIPFQLRETQYF | TGTGCCAGCAGCCCTATCCCCTTTCAGCTCCGAGAGACCCAGTACTTC
TRBJ1-2 | TRBV6-1 | NA | NA | CASWEILYGYTF | TGTGCCTCCTGGGAGATCCTCTATGGCTACACCTTC
TRBJ2-5 | TRBV20-1 | NA | few | CSARDTYFQETQYF | TGCAGTGCTAGGGACACGTACTTCCAAGAGACCCAGTACTTC
TRBJ1-4 | TRBV7-6 | NA | many | CASSYRALGNEKLFF | TGTGCCAGCAGCTATAGGGCTCTGGGGAATGAAAAACTGTTTTTT
TRBJ2-7 | TRBV5-6 | TRBD1 | NA | CASSFGQGNYEQYF | TGTGCCAGCAGCTTCGGACAGGGGAACTACGAGCAGTACTTC
TRBJ2-3 | TRBV27 | TRBD2 | few | CASSLIGLAGGTDTQYF | TGTGCCAGCAGTTTAATTGGTCTAGCGGGGGGCACAGATACGCAGTATTTT
TRBJ2-1 | TRBV5-1 | NA | NA | CASSLGPDGISRSYNEQFF | TGCGCCAGCAGCTTGGGTCCGGATGGAATTTCCCGGTCCTACAATGAGCAGTTCTTC
TRBJ2-1 | TRBV7-2 | TRBD2 | NA | CASSLIGRWRGSSYNEQFF | TGTGCCAGCAGCTTAATAGGGAGGTGGCGGGGGAGCTCCTACAATGAGCAGTTCTTC
TRBJ2-1 | TRBV7-2 | TRBD2 | NA | CASSLVGTSGGAGGYNEQFF | TGTGCCAGCAGCTTAGTGGGGACTAGCGGGGGGGCAGGGGGATACAATGAGCAGTTCTTC
TRBJ2-2 | TRBV6-6 | NA | few | CVTRGGVPNTGELFF | TGTGTCACCAGGGGAGGGGTACCGAACACCGGGGAGCTGTTTTTT
TRBJ2-5 | TRBV7-6 | NA | NA | CASSRSPGLETQYF | TGTGCCAGCAGCCGCTCCCCAGGGTTGGAGACCCAGTACTTC
TRBJ2-1 | TRBV12-3/TRBV12-4 | NA | NA | CASSLGDTRNEQFF | TGTGCCAGCAGTCTCGGGGACACAAGGAATGAGCAGTTCTTC
TRBJ1-2 | TRBV11-2 | NA | NA | CASSRGVNGYTF | TGTGCCAGCAGCCGAGGTGTCAATGGCTACACCTTC
TRBJ1-1 | TRBV12-3/TRBV12-4 | TRBD1 | few | CASSLTGVRRNTEAFF | TGTGCCAGCAGTCTTACAGGGGTTCGTAGGAACACTGAAGCTTTCTTT
TRBJ2-7 | TRBV20-1 | NA | NA | CSARPRAPYEQYF | TGCAGTGCTAGACCCCGGGCCCCCTACGAGCAGTACTTC
TRBJ2-2 | TRBV13 | TRBD1 | NA | CASSSRNRDRGFPGELFF | TGTGCCAGCAGCTCAAGAAACCGGGACAGAGGGTTTCCCGGGGAGCTGTTTTTT
TRBJ1-2 | TRBV27 | NA | NA | CASSPSLGGVGYTF | TGTGCCAGCAGTCCCAGTCTTGGGGGAGTCGGCTACACCTTC
TRBJ1-1 | TRBV12-5 | NA | few | CASGGPGGYAEAFF | TGTGCTAGTGGTGGGCCGGGCGGGTATGCTGAAGCTTTCTTT
TRBJ2-1 | TRBV11-3 | NA | few | CASSLGGKNEQFF | TGTGCCAGCAGCTTAGGGGGGAAAAATGAGCAGTTCTTC
TRBJ1-1 | TRBV6-8 | TRBD1 | NA | CASSHRGRRTEAFF | TGTGCCAGCAGCCACAGGGGGCGGAGGACTGAAGCTTTCTTT
TRBJ1-1 | TRBV10-3 | NA | NA | CAIIDSMNTEAFF | TGTGCCATCATCGACAGCATGAACACTGAAGCTTTCTTT
TRBJ2-5 | TRBV7-8 | NA | few | CASSLSRETQYF | TGTGCCAGCAGCTTAAGTAGGGAGACCCAGTACTTC
TRBJ2-4 | TRBV6-4 | NA | NA | CASSLPQDPIAKNIQYF | TGTGCCAGCAGTTTACCTCAGGATCCTATCGCCAAAAACATTCAGTACTTC
TRBJ2-7 | TRBV25-1 | NA | large | CASTPGNGKQYF | TGTGCCAGCACACCAGGGAATGGGAAGCAGTACTTC
TRBJ2-7 | TRBV7-9 | TRBD1 | NA | CASSSSSGQGTYEQYF | TGTGCCAGCAGCTCGTCCTCTGGACAGGGCACCTACGAGCAGTACTTC
TRBJ1-6 | TRBV27 | TRBD1 | NA | CASSLWGTVNSPLHF | TGTGCCAGCAGTTTGTGGGGGACAGTTAATTCACCCCTCCACTTT
TRBJ2-7 | TRBV27 | NA | few | CASSPLSSGYEQYF | TGTGCCAGCAGTCCACTAAGTAGCGGCTACGAGCAGTACTTC
TRBJ2-1 | TRBV19 | TRBD1 | NA | CASSIGGTGYNEQFF | TGTGCCAGTAGTATAGGGGGGACAGGTTACAATGAGCAGTTCTTC
TRBJ2-5 | TRBV6-1 | TRBD2 | few | CASSYQGSGGPKETQYF | TGTGCCAGCAGTTACCAGGGTAGCGGGGGGCCAAAAGAGACCCAGTACTTC